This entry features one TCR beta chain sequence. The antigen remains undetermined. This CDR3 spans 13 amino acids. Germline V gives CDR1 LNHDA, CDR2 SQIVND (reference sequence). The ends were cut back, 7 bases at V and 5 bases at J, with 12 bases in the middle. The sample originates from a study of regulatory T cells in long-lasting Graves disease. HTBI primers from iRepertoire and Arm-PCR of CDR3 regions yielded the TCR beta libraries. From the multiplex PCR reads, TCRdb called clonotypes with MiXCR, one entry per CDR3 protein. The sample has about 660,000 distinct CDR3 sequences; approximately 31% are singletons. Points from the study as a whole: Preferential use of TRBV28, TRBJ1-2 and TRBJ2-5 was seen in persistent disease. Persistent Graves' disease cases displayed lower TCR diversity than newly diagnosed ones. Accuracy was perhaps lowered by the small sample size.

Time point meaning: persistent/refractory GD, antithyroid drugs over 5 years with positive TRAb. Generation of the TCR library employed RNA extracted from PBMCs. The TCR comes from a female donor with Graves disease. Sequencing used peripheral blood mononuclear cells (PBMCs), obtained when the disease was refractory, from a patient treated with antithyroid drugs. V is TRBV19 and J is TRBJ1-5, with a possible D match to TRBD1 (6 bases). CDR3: CASTGVGDQPQHF. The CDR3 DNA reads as TGTGCCAGTACAGGGGTGGGAGATCAGCCCCAGCATTTT.